This T cell receptor beta chain was recorded in a study of blood T cell repertoires in COVID-19. Study-level background: The United States, Italy and Spain provided the acute and convalescent COVID-19 samples.

Cohort placement rested on clinical history that participants reported themselves. Each recovered donor of Cohort 3 presented with two negative PCRs, clearance, or symptom resolution. Using immunoSEQ multiplex PCR, the repertoire was profiled, and TCRdb retains in-frame clones only, with some absent. The sample lists about 160,000 clones; over 70% were seen once. CDR1 and CDR2 (germline): SGHRS, YFSETQ. V gave up 4 bases and J gave up 15 bases; unmatched junction bases: 7. This CDR3 has 12 residues. The V gene is TRBV5-1, the J gene TRBJ1-6, with 7 bases fitting TRBD1. Source material: PBMCs or T cells enriched from blood (not recorded which). This clonotype was sampled from a woman aged 60-75 years who had recovered from COVID-19. The CDR3 protein is CASSEQGRRLHF. The CDR3 DNA reads TGCGCCAGCAGCGAACAGGGGCGTCGCCTCCACTTT.